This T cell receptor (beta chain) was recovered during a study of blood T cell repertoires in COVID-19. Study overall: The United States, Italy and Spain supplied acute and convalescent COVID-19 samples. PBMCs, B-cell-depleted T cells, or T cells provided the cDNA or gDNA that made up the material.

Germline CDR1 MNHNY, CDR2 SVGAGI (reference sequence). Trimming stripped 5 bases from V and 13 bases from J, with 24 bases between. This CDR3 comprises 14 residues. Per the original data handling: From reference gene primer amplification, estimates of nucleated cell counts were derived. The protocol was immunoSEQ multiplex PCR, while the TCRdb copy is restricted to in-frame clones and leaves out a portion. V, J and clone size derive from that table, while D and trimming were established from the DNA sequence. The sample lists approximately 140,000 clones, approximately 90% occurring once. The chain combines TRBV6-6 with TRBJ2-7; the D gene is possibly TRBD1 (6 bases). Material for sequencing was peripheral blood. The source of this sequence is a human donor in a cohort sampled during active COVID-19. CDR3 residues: CASSGDINDRDIYF. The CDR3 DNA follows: TGTGCCAGCAGTGGGGACATCAACGATCGGGACATATACTTC.